The 23 T cell receptor beta chains presented below share a single source sample, sequenced in a study of regulatory T cells in long-lasting Graves disease. Time point given: newly diagnosed GD, antithyroid drugs for less than 3 months. PBMCs provided the RNA from which the TCR library was made. With iRepertoire HTBI primers and Arm-PCR of CDR3 regions, TCR beta libraries were built. Using its own MiXCR run on the multiplex PCR reads, TCRdb lists one record per CDR3 protein. Found here are 300,000 to 450,000 distinct CDR3 sequences, around 16% of them singletons; the top ten hold about a fifth. Source: peripheral blood mononuclear cells (PBMCs), taken at new diagnosis, from a patient treated with antithyroid drugs. Receptors originate from a female donor with Graves disease.

The sample holds many counts of this clonotype. CDR3 loop: CASRGRTGNSNQPQHF. The CDR3 nucleotides are TGTGCCAGCAGGGGTCGGACAGGGAATAGCAATCAGCCCCAGCATTTT. V is TRBV12-3 or TRBV12-4 and J is TRBJ1-5; 8 bases agree with TRBD1. Germline trimming cut 6 bases from V and 0 bases from J; bases unmatched to any gene: 7. This CDR3 region has 16 residues.

The chain combines TRBV12-3 or TRBV12-4 with TRBJ1-1; D perhaps matches TRBD1 (6 bases). The V and J ends lost 5 bases and 0 bases respectively, with 16 bases between them. CDR3 length: 16 amino acids. CDR3 coding DNA: TGTGCCAGCAGTCCCGGGACACGGGGCTTGAACACTGAAGCTTTCTTT. Its protein is CASSPGTRGLNTEAFF.

This clonotype was detected many times. This sequence joins TRBV12-3 or TRBV12-4 and TRBJ2-3; the D is unclear. Trimming removed 4 bases at V and 3 bases at J, with 11 bases between. The CDR3 runs to 14 residues. CDR3 DNA sequence: TGTGCCAGCAGTTCCTTGGGTCCGACAGATACGCAGTATTTT. Protein sequence: CASSSLGPTDTQYF.

In this sample, this clonotype turned up many times. The V call is TRBV27, the J call TRBJ1-2, with a possible D match to TRBD1 (6 bases). The CDR3 runs to 15 residues. Trimming pared 2 bases from V and 7 bases from J, leaving 17 bases between. Germline lookup yields CDR1 MNHEY and CDR2 SMNVEV (reference sequence). As DNA, the CDR3 is TGTGCCAGCAGTTTACGGGACACGGGGTGGGGTGGCTACACCTTC. This sequence encodes CASSLRDTGWGGYTF.

This clonotype showed up just a few times. The CDR3 reads CASSFASGRHEQFF. CDR3 sequence (DNA): TGTGCCAGCAGCTTCGCTAGCGGGAGACATGAGCAGTTCTTC. The gene calls are TRBV13 and TRBJ2-1; 10 positions agree with TRBD2. Trimming cost V 3 bases and J 8 bases; bases outside gene matches: 4. The V gene's germline CDR1 is PRHDT and CDR2 FYEKMQ (reference sequence). The CDR3 spans 14 residues.

The rearrangement joins TRBV29-1 to TRBJ1-1, with D unclear. V gave up 3 bases and J gave up 7 bases, with 6 bases separating them. This CDR3 region has 10 residues. The germline CDR1 and CDR2 sequences are SQVTM and ANQGSEA. The CDR3: CSVDDLEAFF. CDR3 DNA: TGCAGCGTTGACGACCTTGAAGCTTTCTTT.

A note on this clonotype: At one of its ends the junction is not consistent with the germline gene, which may arise from a read error. The gene calls are TRBV7-7 and TRBJ2-2; D is unresolved. Germline-derived CDR1 and CDR2 are SSHAT and FNYEAQ (reference sequence). CDR3 length: 12 residues. DNA of the CDR3: TGTGCTAGCAGCCCGACTGTAGGGGAGCTGTTTTTT. The encoded protein is CASSPTVGELFF.

This clonotype was observed at least ten times. One junction end does not reproduce the germline sequence, and a read error may be involved. The V call is TRBV11-2, the J call TRBJ1-1, with TRBD1 matching 9 bases. The CDR3 extends over 13 amino acids. Germline CDR1 reads SGHAT; CDR2 reads FQNNGV. Here the CDR3 DNA reads TGTGCCAGCAGCTTGGGGCTTATACAGGGGGCCGATTTT. Its protein product is CASSLGLIQGADF.

This clonotype has a count of ten or more. The chain carries TRBV15 and TRBJ2-1, with TRBD2 matching over 10 bases. The CDR3 runs to 18 residues. From germline, CDR1 is LNHNV and CDR2 YYDKDF (reference sequence). The V and J ends lost 0 bases and 2 bases, in that order; junction bases with no gene match: 7. CDR3 residues: CATSRDPPTSGPYNEQFF. CDR3 sequence (DNA): TGTGCCACCAGCAGAGATCCCCCGACTAGCGGGCCCTACAATGAGCAGTTCTTC. Full variable domain (remainder filled in from reference TRBV15 and TRBJ2-1): DAMVIQNPRYQVTQFGKPVTLSCSQTLNHNVMYWYQQKSSQAPKLLFHYYDKDFNNEADTPDNFQSRRPNTSFCFLDIRSPGLGDTAMYLCATSRDPPTSGPYNEQFFGPGTRLTVL.

This clonotype was seen a handful of times. The gene calls are TRBV7-9 and TRBJ1-4; 8 bases line up with TRBD1. Germline CDR1 reads SEHNR; CDR2 reads FQNEAQ (reference sequence). After removal of 2 bases from V and 4 bases from J, the junction contained 3 bases not matched to a gene. CDR3 size: 15 residues. The CDR3 region is CASSLQQGVNEKLFF. DNA of the CDR3: TGTGCCAGCAGCTTACAACAGGGGGTTAATGAAAAACTGTTTTTT.

This clonotype has just a few counts. The J gene is TRBJ2-6, the V gene TRBV24-1; D not certain. CDR1 is KGHDR and CDR2 is SFDVKD in the germline V gene. This CDR3 has 16 residues. The V end lost 1 base, the J end lost 0 bases, and 6 bases lay between the germline ends. This CDR3 reads CATSDFPLSGANVLTF. The CDR3 coding sequence is TGTGCCACCAGTGATTTCCCGCTCTCTGGGGCCAACGTCCTGACTTTC.

This clonotype was counted once. This chain uses TRBV2 with TRBJ1-1; D is unclear. This CDR3 is built from 15 residues. Trimming shortened V by 5 bases and J by 0 bases, and 13 bases separated the two germline ends. Germline CDR1 SNHLY, CDR2 FYNNEI. The CDR3 loop reads CASSFGIGMNTEAFF. The CDR3 DNA sequence: TGTGCCAGCAGTTTTGGTATTGGGATGAACACTGAAGCTTTCTTT.

This clonotype appeared many times. The CDR3 sequence: CASSLPADTSSYEQYF. The CDR3 bases are TGTGCCAGCAGTTTACCGGCGGATACCAGCTCCTACGAGCAGTACTTC. The chain has TRBV12-3 or TRBV12-4 and TRBJ2-7; D remains ambiguous. V lost 2 bases and J 0 bases, leaving 14 bases between the germline ends. The CDR3 spans 16 residues.

This clonotype occurred many times. This chain links TRBV7-9 with TRBJ1-1, with D possibly matching TRBD1 (6 bases). CDR1 SEHNR and CDR2 FQNEAQ come from the germline V gene (reference sequence). V lost 4 bases, J lost 5 bases, and 17 bases lay in between. The CDR3 has 15 residues. CDR3: CASSYDRIGRTEAFF. CDR3 DNA sequence: TGTGCCAGCAGCTACGACAGGATTGGTCGTACTGAAGCTTTCTTT.

The chain recombines TRBV18 with TRBJ2-3; D is ambiguous. Germline V lookup: CDR1 KGHSH, CDR2 LQKENI. V was cut by 3 bases and J by 1 base, with 8 bases left in between. The CDR3 sequence is 14 residues long. The CDR3 reads CASSPEARTDTQYF. The DNA for the CDR3 is TGTGCCAGCTCACCTGAAGCGCGCACAGATACGCAGTATTTT.

This clonotype was found a few times. The junction and the germline gene differ at one end; a read error may be behind it. The CDR3 reads CATSRATNEKPFF. DNA of the CDR3: TGTGCCACCAGTCGAGCAACTAATGAAAAACCGTTTTTT. This chain joins TRBV15 and TRBJ1-4, with D unclear. The CDR3 loop spans 13 amino acids. Germline assignment: CDR1 LNHNV and CDR2 YYDKDF (reference sequence).

Comments on this clonotype: With a much larger clone just one base away, this may be a read error. The chain joins TRBV6-5 to TRBJ1-2; D remains ambiguous. Deletions cut 4 bases from V and 3 bases from J, with 24 bases between. The CDR3 contains 18 residues. CDR1 and CDR2 from the germline V gene are MNHEY and SVGAGI. For the CDR3, the DNA is TGTGCCAGCAGTTCACTGAATGGTCGGGGAGCCTTTGACTATGGCTACACCTTC. It codes for CASSSLNGRGAFDYGYTF.

This clonotype has at least ten counts. This sequence joins TRBV7-9 and TRBJ2-5; D ambiguous. The CDR3 contains 15 residues. Trimming took 8 bases from V and 1 from J, leaving 17 bases between them. Germline V CDR1 and CDR2: SEHNR, FQNEAQ (reference sequence). CDR3 loop: CASGEGSNLQETQYF. The CDR3 coding sequence is TGTGCCAGCGGGGAAGGATCTAATCTCCAAGAGACCCAGTACTTC.

This clonotype was seen at least ten times. The chain couples TRBV12-3 or TRBV12-4 to TRBJ2-2; 7 nucleotides agree with TRBD1. V was pared by 6 bases and J by 3 bases, with 7 bases of the junction left unmatched. This CDR3 spans 15 amino acids. The CDR3 sequence is CASRGRDSDTGELFF. In DNA, the CDR3 is TGTGCCAGCAGGGGTCGGGACAGCGACACCGGGGAGCTGTTTTTT.

This clonotype has just a few counts. The chain carries TRBV2 and TRBJ2-7; TRBD1 matches at 8 bases. The germline gives CDR1 SNHLY, CDR2 FYNNEI. This CDR3 is 14 amino acids long. J gave up 9 bases and V 6 bases, and 13 bases lay outside the gene matches. DNA of the CDR3: TGTGCCAGCAGCAAACAGGACAGGGTCGAAGGGCAGTACTTC. It encodes CASSKQDRVEGQYF.

The rearrangement links TRBV7-9 to TRBJ2-2; the match to TRBD2 covers 12 bases. Unmatched junction bases numbered 7, after V lost 5 bases and J lost 6 bases. In germline, CDR1 is SEHNR, CDR2 FQNEAQ (reference sequence). CDR3 length equals 16 residues. CDR3 in DNA: TGTGCCAGCAGCCTCCGGACTAGCGGGACTCCCGGGGAGCTGTTTTTT. Its protein is CASSLRTSGTPGELFF.

This clonotype has more than one count but fewer than ten. V usage is TRBV10-2 and J usage is TRBJ1-5; D possibly corresponds to TRBD1 (5 bases). Germline V gives CDR1 WSHSY, CDR2 SAAADI. This CDR3 has 15 amino acids. V dropped 6 bases and J dropped 0 bases, with 12 bases sitting between them. CDR3 protein: CASSPDSNSNQPQHF. The CDR3, as DNA: TGCGCCAGCAGCCCCGACAGTAATAGCAATCAGCCCCAGCATTTT.

This clonotype was seen a few times. This sequence joins TRBV18 and TRBJ1-2; D might be TRBD1 (5 bases). There are 14 residues in the CDR3. CDR1 KGHSH and CDR2 LQKENI come from the germline V gene. V lost 3 bases and J lost 2, with 10 bases in between. The CDR3 protein is CASSPQGTNYGYTF. The CDR3, as DNA: TGTGCCAGCTCACCCCAGGGAACCAACTATGGCTACACCTTC.